This T cell receptor beta chain was found in a study of blood T cell repertoires in COVID-19. At the level of the study: Specimens from acute and convalescent COVID-19 originated in the United States, Italy and Spain.

Libraries were prepared by immunoSEQ multiplex PCR; TCRdb keeps only in-frame clonotypes and omits some of them. In the table there are around 59,000 clones, approximately 90% of which are singletons. This CDR3 has 17 amino acids. Germline loops: CDR1 LGHDT, CDR2 YNNKEL (reference sequence). Trimming took 0 bases from V and 7 from J; bases not matched to a gene: 9. The chain couples TRBV3-1 (or the pseudogene TRBV3-2) to TRBJ2-1; 10 bases agree with TRBD2. The sequenced material came from peripheral blood. This TCR was sampled from a man in his fifties or sixties with acute or convalescent COVID-19. CDR3 sequence reads: CASSQDRQAGGPNEQFF. The CDR3 DNA is TGTGCCAGCAGCCAAGATCGGCAAGCGGGAGGGCCAAATGAGCAGTTCTTC.